The entry below gives a single T cell receptor (beta chain) sequence along with its context. This CDR3 comprises 15 residues. V was clipped by 5 bases and J by 6 bases, with 17 bases between them. CDR1 and CDR2 from the germline V gene are SGHVS and FQNEAQ. Some clones are missing from TCRdb's copy, which holds only in-frame ones; the method was immunoSEQ multiplex PCR. The sample lists a few hundred thousand clones; roughly 87% were seen once. This entry belongs to a study of blood T cell repertoires in COVID-19. The J gene is TRBJ1-5, the V gene TRBV7-8; weak D call: TRBD1 (6 bases). The sample consisted of PBMCs or T cells enriched from blood (not recorded which). This TCR was sampled from a woman aged 25 to 39 who had recovered from COVID-19. The CDR3 coding sequence is TGTGCCAGCAGCCATGACAGGTTTTCGCTTCAGCCCCAGCATTTT. Its translation: CASSHDRFSLQPQHF.